This T cell receptor beta chain was sequenced in a study of cytomegalovirus exposure and HLA in healthy donors. A multiplex PCR was run with 60 Vbeta primers and 13 Jbeta primers. TCRdb's table, derived via immunoSEQ multiplex PCR, lists solely in-frame clones and lacks some. The table has around 140,000 clones, roughly 80% seen once. This CDR3 has 12 residues. V was clipped by 4 bases and J by 6 bases, with 9 bases between them. The germline gives CDR1 SGHNT, CDR2 YYREEE (reference sequence). Sample: PBMCs. The V and J genes are TRBV5-4 and TRBJ2-3; unclear D gene. The TCR comes from a female donor in good health and CMV-seronegative. CDR3 protein: CASSTPVDTQYF. For the CDR3, the DNA is TGTGCCAGCAGCACCCCGGTGGATACGCAGTATTTT.